Below are 2 T cell receptor beta chains sequenced from a single sample in a study of OX40 agonist ivuxolimab in advanced cancers. The method behind the library was the immunoSEQ multiplex PCR assay. TCRdb re-hosts the immuneACCESS table, in-frame sequences only. Its copies lack some clones; in the studies checked, an unresolved V gene accounts for under half of them, and the cause for the rest is not known. The sample has roughly 70,000 clones on record, 85% to 90% of them singletons. The ten largest clonotypes hold roughly 0.56% of the sample. The sequenced sample was CD4+ or CD8+ T cells sorted from blood, obtained in a trial of the OX40 agonist ivuxolimab. These receptors came from an adult with an advanced solid tumor such as melanoma, head and neck, liver or kidney cancer.

The rearrangement joins TRBV6-5 to TRBJ1-2, with D perhaps matching TRBD1 (6 bases). Deletions cut 5 bases from V and 7 bases from J, with 14 bases between. CDR1 is MNHEY and CDR2 is SVGAGI in the germline V gene. The CDR3 totals 13 residues. CDR3 DNA sequence: TGTGCCAGCAGTCGGGACAAATCTCGTGGCTACACCTTC. Its protein product is CASSRDKSRGYTF.

V gene TRBV5-6 combines with J gene TRBJ2-1, with no clear D. V lost 3 bases and J 9 bases, leaving 19 bases between the germline ends. The CDR3 has 15 amino acids. Per the germline V gene, CDR1 is SGHDT and CDR2 is YYEEEE. The CDR3 sequence is CASSSPLRGSGEQFF. As DNA, the CDR3 is TGTGCCAGCAGCTCGCCACTCCGAGGAAGTGGTGAGCAGTTCTTC. The complete variable domain, with remaining parts taken from reference TRBV5-6 and TRBJ2-1, reads DAGVTQSPTHLIKTRGQQVTLRCSPKSGHDTVSWYQQALGQGPQFIFQYYEEEERQRGNFPDRFSGHQFPNYSSELNVNALLLGDSALYLCASSSPLRGSGEQFFGPGTRLTVL.